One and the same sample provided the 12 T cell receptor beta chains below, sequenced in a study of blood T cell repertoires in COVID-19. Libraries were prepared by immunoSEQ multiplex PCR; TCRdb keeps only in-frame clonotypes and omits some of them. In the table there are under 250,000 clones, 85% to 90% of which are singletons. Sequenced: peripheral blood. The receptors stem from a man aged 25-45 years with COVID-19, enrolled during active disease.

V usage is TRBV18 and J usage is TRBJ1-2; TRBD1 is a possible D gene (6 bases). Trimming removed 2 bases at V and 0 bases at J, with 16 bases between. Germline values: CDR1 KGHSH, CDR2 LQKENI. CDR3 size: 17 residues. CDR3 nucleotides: TGTGCCAGCTCACCATTTAACCCGACAGGAGCTAACTATGGCTACACCTTC. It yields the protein CASSPFNPTGANYGYTF.

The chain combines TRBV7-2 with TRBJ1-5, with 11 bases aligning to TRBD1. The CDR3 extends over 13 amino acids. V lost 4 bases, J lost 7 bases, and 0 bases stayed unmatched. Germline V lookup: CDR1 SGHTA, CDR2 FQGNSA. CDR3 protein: CASSWTGGQPQHF. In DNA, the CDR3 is TGTGCCAGCAGCTGGACAGGGGGCCAGCCCCAGCATTTT.

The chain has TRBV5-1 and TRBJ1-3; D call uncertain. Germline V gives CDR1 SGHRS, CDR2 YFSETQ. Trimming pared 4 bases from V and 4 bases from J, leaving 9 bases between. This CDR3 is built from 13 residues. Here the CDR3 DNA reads TGCGCCAGCAGCCCAGGAGGAGGAAACACCATATATTTT. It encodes CASSPGGGNTIYF.

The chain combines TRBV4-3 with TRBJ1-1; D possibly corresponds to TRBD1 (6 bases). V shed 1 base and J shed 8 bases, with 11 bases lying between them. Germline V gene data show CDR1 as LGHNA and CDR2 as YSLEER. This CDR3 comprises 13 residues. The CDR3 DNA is TGCGCCAGCAGCCAAGTAGGGGGGGAGGAAGCTTTCTTT. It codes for CASSQVGGEEAFF.

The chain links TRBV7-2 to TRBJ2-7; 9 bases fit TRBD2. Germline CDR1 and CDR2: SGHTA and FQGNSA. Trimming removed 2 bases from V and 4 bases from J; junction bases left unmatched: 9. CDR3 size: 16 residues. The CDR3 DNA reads TGTGCCAGCAGCTTATCCCAGAGTAGCGGGGGTTACGAGCAGTACTTC. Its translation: CASSLSQSSGGYEQYF.

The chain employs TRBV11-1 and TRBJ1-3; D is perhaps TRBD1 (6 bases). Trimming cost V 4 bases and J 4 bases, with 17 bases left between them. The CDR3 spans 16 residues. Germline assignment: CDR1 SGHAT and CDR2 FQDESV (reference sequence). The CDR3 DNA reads TGTGCCAGCAGCTCGCAGGCCCCAGGGGCCGGAAACACCATATATTTT. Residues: CASSSQAPGAGNTIYF.

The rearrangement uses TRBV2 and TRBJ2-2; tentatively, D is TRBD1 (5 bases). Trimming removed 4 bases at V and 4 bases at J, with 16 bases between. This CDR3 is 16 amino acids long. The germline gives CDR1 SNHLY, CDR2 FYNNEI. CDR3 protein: CASSVVDTDLTGELFF. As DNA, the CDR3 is TGTGCCAGCAGTGTTGTGGACACGGACCTCACCGGGGAGCTGTTTTTT.

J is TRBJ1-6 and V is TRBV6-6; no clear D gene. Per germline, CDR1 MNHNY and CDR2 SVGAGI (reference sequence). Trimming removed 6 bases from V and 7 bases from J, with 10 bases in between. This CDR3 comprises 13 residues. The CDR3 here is CASRPNSNSPLHF. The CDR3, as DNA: TGTGCCAGCAGACCTAACAGCAATTCACCCCTCCACTTT.

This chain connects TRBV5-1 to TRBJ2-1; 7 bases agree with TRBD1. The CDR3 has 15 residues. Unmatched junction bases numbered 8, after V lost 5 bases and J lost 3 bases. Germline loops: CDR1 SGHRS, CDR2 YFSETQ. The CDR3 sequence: CASSRQGMSYNEQFF. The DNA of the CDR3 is TGCGCCAGCAGTCGACAGGGAATGAGCTACAATGAGCAGTTCTTC.

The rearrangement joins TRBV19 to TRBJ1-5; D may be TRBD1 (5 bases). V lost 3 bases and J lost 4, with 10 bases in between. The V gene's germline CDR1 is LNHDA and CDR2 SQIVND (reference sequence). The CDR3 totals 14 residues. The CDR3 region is CASSMETVNQPQHF. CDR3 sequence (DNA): TGTGCCAGTAGTATGGAGACAGTTAATCAGCCCCAGCATTTT.

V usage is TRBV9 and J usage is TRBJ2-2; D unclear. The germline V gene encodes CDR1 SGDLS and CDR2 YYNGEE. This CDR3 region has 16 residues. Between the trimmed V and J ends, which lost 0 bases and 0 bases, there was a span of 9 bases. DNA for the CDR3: TGTGCCAGCAGCGTAGGGAGCTGGGCGAACACCGGGGAGCTGTTTTTT. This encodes CASSVGSWANTGELFF. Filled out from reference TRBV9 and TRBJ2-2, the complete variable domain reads DSGVTQTPKHLITATGQRVTLRCSPRSGDLSVYWYQQSLDQGLQFLIQYYNGEERAKGNILERFSAQQFPDLHSELNLSSLELGDSALYFCASSVGSWANTGELFFGEGSRLTVL.

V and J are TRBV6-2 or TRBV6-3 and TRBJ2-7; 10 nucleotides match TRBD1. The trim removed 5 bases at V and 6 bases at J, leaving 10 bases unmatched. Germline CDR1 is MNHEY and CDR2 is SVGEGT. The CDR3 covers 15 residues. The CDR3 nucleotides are TGTGCCAGCAGTGGGTTACTCGGGACAGGGGTCGAGCAGTACTTC. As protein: CASSGLLGTGVEQYF.